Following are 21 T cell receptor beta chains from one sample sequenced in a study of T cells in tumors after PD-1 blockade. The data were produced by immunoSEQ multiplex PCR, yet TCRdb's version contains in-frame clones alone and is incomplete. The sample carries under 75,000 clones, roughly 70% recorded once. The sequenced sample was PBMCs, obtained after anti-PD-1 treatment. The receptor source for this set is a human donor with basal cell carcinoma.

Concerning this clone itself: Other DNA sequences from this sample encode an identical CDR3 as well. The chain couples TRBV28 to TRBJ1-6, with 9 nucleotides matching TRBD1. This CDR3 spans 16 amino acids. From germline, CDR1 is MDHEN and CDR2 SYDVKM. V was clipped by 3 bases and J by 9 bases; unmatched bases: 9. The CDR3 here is CASSFSQGAGGSPLHF. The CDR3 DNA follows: TGTGCCAGCAGTTTCTCACAGGGGGCGGGGGGTTCACCCCTCCACTTT.

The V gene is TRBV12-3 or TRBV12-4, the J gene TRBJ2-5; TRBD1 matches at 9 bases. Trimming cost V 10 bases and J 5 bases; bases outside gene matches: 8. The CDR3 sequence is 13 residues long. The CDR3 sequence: CAISWDRAETQYF. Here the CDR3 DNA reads TGTGCCATCTCTTGGGACAGGGCTGAGACCCAGTACTTC.

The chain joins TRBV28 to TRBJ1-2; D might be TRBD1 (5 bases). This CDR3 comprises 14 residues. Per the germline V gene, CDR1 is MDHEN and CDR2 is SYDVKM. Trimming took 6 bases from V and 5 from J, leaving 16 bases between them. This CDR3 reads CASRGRGFGYGYTF. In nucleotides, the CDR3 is TGTGCCAGCAGGGGGAGGGGCTTTGGGTATGGCTACACCTTC.

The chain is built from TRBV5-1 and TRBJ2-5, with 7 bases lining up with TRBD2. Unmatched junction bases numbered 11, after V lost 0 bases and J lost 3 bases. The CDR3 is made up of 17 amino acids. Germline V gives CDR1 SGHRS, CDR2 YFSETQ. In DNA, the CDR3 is TGCGCCAGCAGCTTGGCCAGCCGGACTAGTACGAAAGAGACCCAGTACTTC. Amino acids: CASSLASRTSTKETQYF.

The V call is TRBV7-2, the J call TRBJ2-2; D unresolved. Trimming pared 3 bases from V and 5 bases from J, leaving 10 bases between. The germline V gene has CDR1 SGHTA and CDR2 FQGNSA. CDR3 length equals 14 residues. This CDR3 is CASSFSTMTGELFF. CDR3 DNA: TGTGCCAGCAGCTTTAGCACAATGACCGGGGAGCTGTTTTTT.

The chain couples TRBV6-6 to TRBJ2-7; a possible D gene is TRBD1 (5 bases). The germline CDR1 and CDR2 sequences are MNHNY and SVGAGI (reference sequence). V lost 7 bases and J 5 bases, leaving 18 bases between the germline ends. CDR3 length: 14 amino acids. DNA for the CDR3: TGTGCCAGCATGTCGACAGAACGCCCCGACGAGCAGTACTTC. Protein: CASMSTERPDEQYF.

CDR3 in DNA: TGTGCCTGGAGTGTACCCCTAGGGGGGGGAGAGACCCAGTACTTC. It translates to CAWSVPLGGGETQYF. The chain combines TRBV30 with TRBJ2-5; maybe TRBD2 (7 bases). Germline CDR1 GTSNPN, CDR2 SVGIG (reference sequence). The CDR3 totals 15 residues. Trimming shortened V by 0 bases and J by 4 bases, and 15 bases separated the two germline ends.

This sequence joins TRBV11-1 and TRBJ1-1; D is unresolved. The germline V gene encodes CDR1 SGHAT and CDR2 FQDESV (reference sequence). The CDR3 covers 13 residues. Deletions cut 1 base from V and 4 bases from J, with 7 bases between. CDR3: CASSLGLSTEAFF. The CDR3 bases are TGTGCCAGCAGCTTAGGTCTAAGCACTGAAGCTTTCTTT.

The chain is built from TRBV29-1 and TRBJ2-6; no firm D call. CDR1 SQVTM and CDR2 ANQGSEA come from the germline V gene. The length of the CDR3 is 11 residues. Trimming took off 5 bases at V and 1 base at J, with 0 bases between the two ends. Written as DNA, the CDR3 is TGCAGCGTTTCTGGGGCCAACGTCCTGACTTTC. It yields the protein CSVSGANVLTF.

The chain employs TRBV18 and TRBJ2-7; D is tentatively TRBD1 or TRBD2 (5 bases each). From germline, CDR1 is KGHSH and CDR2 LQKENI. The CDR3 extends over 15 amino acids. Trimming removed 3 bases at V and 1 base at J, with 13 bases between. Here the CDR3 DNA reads TGTGCCAGCTCACCTCGGGACGAGAGATCCTACGAGCAGTACTTC. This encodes CASSPRDERSYEQYF.

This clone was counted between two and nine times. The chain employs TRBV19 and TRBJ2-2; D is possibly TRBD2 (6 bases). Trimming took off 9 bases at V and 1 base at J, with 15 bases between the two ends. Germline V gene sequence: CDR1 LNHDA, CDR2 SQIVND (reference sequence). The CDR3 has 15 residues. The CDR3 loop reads CASVSGTLNTGELFF. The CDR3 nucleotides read TGTGCCAGCGTATCCGGGACTCTGAACACCGGGGAGCTGTTTTTT.

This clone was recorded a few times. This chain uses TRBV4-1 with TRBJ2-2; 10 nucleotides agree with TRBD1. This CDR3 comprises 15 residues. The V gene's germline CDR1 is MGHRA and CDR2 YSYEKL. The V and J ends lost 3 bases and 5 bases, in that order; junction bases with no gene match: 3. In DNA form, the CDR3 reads TGCGCCAGCAGCCAGCCGGGACAGGGGACCGGGGAGCTGTTTTTT. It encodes CASSQPGQGTGELFF.

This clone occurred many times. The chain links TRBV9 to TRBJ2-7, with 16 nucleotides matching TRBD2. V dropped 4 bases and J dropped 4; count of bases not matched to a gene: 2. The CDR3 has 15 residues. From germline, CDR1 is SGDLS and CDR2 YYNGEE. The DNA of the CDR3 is TGTGCCAGCAGCCCGGGACTAGCGGGGGGGTACGAGCAGTACTTC. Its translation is CASSPGLAGGYEQYF.

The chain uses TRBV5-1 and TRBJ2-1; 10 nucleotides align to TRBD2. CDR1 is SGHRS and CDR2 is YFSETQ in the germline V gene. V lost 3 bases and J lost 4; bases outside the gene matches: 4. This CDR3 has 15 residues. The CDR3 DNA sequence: TGCGCCAGCAGCTCTCTAGCGGGGGATTACAATGAGCAGTTCTTC. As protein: CASSSLAGDYNEQFF. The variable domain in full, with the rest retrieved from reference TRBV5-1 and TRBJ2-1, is KAGVTQTPRYLIKTRGQQVTLSCSPISGHRSVSWYQQTPGQGLQFLFEYFSETQRNKGNFPGRFSGRQFSNSRSEMNVSTLELGDSALYLCASSSLAGDYNEQFFGPGTRLTVL.

CDR3: CASSPLPGHDPPLGGGYTF. CDR3 DNA sequence: TGTGCCAGCAGCCCCTTACCCGGACATGACCCTCCTTTGGGGGGAGGCTACACCTTC. The chain combines TRBV7-9 with TRBJ1-2, with D tentatively TRBD1 (5 bases). Germline loops: CDR1 SEHNR, CDR2 FQNEAQ (reference sequence). Trimming took 5 bases from V and 8 from J, leaving 33 bases between them. The CDR3 runs 19 residues.

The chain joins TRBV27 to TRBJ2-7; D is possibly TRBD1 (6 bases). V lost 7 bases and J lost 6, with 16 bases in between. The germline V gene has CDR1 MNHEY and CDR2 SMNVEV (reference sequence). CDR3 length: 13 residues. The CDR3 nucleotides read TGTGCCAGCAAGTCCGGGACAACCGGCGAGCAGTACTTC. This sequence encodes CASKSGTTGEQYF.

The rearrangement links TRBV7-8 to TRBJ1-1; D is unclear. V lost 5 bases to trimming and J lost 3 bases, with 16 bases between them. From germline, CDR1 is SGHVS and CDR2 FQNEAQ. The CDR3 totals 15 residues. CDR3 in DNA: TGTGCCAGCAGCCTCCGATCGACCGGCTACACTGAAGCTTTCTTT. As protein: CASSLRSTGYTEAFF.

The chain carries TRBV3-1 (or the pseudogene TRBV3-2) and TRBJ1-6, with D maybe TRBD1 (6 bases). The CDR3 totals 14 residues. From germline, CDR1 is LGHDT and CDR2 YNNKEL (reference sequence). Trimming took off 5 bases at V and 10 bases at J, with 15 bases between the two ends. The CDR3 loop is CASSKQGLESPLHF. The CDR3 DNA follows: TGTGCCAGCAGCAAACAGGGTTTGGAATCACCCCTCCACTTT.

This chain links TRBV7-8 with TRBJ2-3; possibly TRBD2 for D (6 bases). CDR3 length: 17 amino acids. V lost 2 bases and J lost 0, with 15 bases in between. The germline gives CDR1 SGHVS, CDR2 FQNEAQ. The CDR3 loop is CASSLPLEGTSTDTQYF. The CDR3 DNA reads TGTGCCAGCAGCTTACCCTTGGAGGGAACTAGCACAGATACGCAGTATTTT.

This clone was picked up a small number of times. The CDR3 sequence: CASSLTVNTEAFF. CDR3 in DNA: TGTGCCAGCAGTTTAACCGTTAACACTGAAGCTTTCTTT. This rearrangement joins TRBV12-3 or TRBV12-4 to TRBJ1-1; D uncertain. Between the trimmed V and J ends, which lost 2 bases and 2 bases, there was a span of 6 bases. This CDR3 is 13 amino acids long.

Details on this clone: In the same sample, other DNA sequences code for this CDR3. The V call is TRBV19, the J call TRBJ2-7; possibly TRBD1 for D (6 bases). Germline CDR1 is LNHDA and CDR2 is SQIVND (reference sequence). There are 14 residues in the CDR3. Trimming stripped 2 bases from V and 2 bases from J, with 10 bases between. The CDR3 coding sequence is TGTGCCAGTAGTATAACAGGGCAAACCTACGAGCAGTACTTC. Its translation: CASSITGQTYEQYF.